Following are 5 T cell receptor beta chains from one sample sequenced in a study of T cell repertoires in urothelial bladder cancer. Data came from immunoSEQ multiplex PCR; TCRdb stores just in-frame clones and leaves some out. Of fewer than 14,000 clones in the sample, about 64% are singletons; the top ten hold 6.5% to 8.5%. Material for sequencing was tumor-infiltrating cells from bladder cancer. Receptor source: a human donor with a benign inflammatory bladder lesion.

This rearrangement joins TRBV6-6 to TRBJ1-1; D may be TRBD1 (5 bases). Germline V CDR1 and CDR2: MNHNY, SVGAGI (reference sequence). The V end was cut by 2 bases, the J end by 1 base, with 14 bases between. The CDR3 sequence is 16 residues long. The CDR3 sequence is CASSYGAGYTNTEAFF. CDR3 DNA sequence: TGTGCCAGCAGTTACGGGGCAGGGTACACGAACACTGAAGCTTTCTTT.

The chain uses TRBV6-6 and TRBJ2-1, with 8 bases aligning to TRBD2. Germline CDR1 and CDR2: MNHNY and SVGAGI (reference sequence). This CDR3 contains 15 residues. The V and J ends lost 7 bases and 4 bases, in that order; junction bases with no gene match: 9. For the CDR3, the DNA is TGTGCCAGCACCCCCCGGGGCGGGGGGTACAATGAGCAGTTCTTC. As protein: CASTPRGGGYNEQFF.

The rearrangement links TRBV5-7 to TRBJ2-3, with D possibly TRBD1 on 5 matching bases. TRBV5-7 is recorded as an ORF, its role being uncertain. There are 15 residues in the CDR3. The V and J ends lost 6 bases and 0 bases respectively, with 14 bases between them. The CDR3 is CASTMGPGSTDTQYF. The DNA for the CDR3 is TGTGCCAGCACCATGGGGCCTGGGAGCACAGATACGCAGTATTTT.

The V call is TRBV11-2, the J call TRBJ2-1; the match to TRBD2 covers 10 bases. The germline V gene encodes CDR1 SGHAT and CDR2 FQNNGV. The V segment lost 5 bases and the J segment 10 bases; nucleotides outside the gene matches: 11. This CDR3 contains 15 residues. The CDR3 coding sequence is TGTGCCAGCAGCCGTCCCGGGACTAGCGAAGGGGAGCAGTTCTTC. Its protein product is CASSRPGTSEGEQFF.

The chain is built from TRBV7-8 and TRBJ1-1; the D is unclear. CDR1 and CDR2 (germline): SGHVS, FQNEAQ. This CDR3 has 14 amino acids. Trimming left V 3 bases short and J 5 bases short, with 13 bases between. The CDR3 protein is CASSFEGTGTEAFF. CDR3 bases: TGTGCCAGCAGCTTTGAGGGCACGGGAACTGAAGCTTTCTTT. The full variable domain, completed using reference TRBV7-8 and TRBJ1-1, is GAGVSQSPRYKVAKRGQDVALRCDPISGHVSLFWYQQALGQGPEFLTYFQNEAQLDKSGLPSDRFFAERPEGSVSTLKIQRTQQEDSAVYLCASSFEGTGTEAFFGQGTRLTVV.